Given below is one T cell receptor (beta chain) in context. As yet, its antigen is unknown. The CDR3 covers 14 residues. Trimming cost V 5 bases and J 6 bases, with 11 bases left between them. Germline V lookup: CDR1 SGHTA, CDR2 FQGTGA. The sample belongs to a study of cytomegalovirus exposure and HLA in healthy donors. Study-level points and caveats: The study dropped some indistinguishable V segments, TRBV6-2 and TRBV6-3 among them. Several of the most significant clusters were apparently associated with common viral pathogens in a later analysis. A previous analysis found most TCR beta V segments productive roughly 87% or roughly 30% of the time.

The PCR had 60 Vbeta and 13 Jbeta primers. The method was immunoSEQ multiplex PCR; TCRdb's version includes in-frame clones alone and lacks a portion of them. Counted here are 200,000 to 250,000 clones, roughly 79% occurring once; the ten biggest clones make up 0.55% to 0.7%. What was sequenced was PBMCs. The sequence came from a woman in her thirties or forties in good health and CMV-seronegative. The V and J genes are TRBV7-3 and TRBJ1-6, with D tentatively TRBD1 (5 bases). The CDR3 loop reads CASSLGTSNSPLHF. The CDR3 region has the DNA TGTGCCAGCAGCCTCGGGACTAGTAATTCACCCCTCCACTTT.